This T cell receptor beta chain appears in the sequencing data of a study of cytomegalovirus exposure and HLA in healthy donors. Notes on this clone: Its antigen is unknown.

13 Jbeta primers and 60 Vbeta primers were used for the PCR. TCRdb's table, derived via immunoSEQ multiplex PCR, lists solely in-frame clones and lacks some. The table has 130,000 to 150,000 clones, roughly 75% seen once; the top ten hold 2.5% to 3%. Findings and caveats of the study: A later analysis found that most CMV-associated TCR beta chains appeared HLA-restricted. No immune exposure information besides CMV serostatus was available.

Participants comprised healthy donors of bone marrow. The sequenced sample consisted of PBMCs. The TCR was taken from a female donor in good health and CMV-seronegative.

The CDR3 spells CASGRVLDSPLHF. The CDR3 DNA sequence: TGTGCCAGCGGCAGGGTTTTGGATTCACCCCTCCACTTT. The V gene is TRBV6-5, the J gene TRBJ1-6, with D tentatively TRBD1 (5 bases). CDR3 length equals 13 residues. Deletions cut 8 bases from V and 8 bases from J, with 13 bases between. Germline CDR1 and CDR2: MNHEY and SVGAGI.